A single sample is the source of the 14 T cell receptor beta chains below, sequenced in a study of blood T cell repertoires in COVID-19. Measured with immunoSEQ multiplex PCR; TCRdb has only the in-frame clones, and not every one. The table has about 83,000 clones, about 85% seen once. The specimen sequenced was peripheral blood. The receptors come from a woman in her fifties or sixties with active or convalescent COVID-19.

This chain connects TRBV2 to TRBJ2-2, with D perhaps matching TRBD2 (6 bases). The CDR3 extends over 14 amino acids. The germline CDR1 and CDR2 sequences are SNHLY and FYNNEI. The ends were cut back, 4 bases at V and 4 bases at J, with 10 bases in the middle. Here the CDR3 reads CASSGDSRTGELFF. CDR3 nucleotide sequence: TGTGCCAGCAGTGGGGACTCCCGCACCGGGGAGCTGTTTTTT.

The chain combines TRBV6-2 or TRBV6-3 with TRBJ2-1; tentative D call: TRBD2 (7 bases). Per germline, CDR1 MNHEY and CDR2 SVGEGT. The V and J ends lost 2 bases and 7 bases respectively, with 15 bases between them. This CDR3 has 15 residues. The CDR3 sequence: CASSYGGAKINEQFF. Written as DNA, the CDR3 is TGTGCCAGCAGTTACGGGGGGGCTAAGATTAATGAGCAGTTCTTC.

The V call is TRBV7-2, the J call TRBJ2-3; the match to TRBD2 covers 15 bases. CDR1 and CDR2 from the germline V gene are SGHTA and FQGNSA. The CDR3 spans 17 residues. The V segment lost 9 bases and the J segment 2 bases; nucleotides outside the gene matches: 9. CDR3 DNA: TGTGCCAGTGGGACTAGCGGGGGGAGAACCTTCACAGATACGCAGTATTTT. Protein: CASGTSGGRTFTDTQYF. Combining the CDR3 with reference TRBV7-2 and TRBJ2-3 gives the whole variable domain GAGVSQSPSNKVTEKGKDVELRCDPISGHTALYWYRQSLGQGLEFLIYFQGNSAPDKSGLPSDRFSAERTGGSVSTLTIQRTQQEDSAVYLCASGTSGGRTFTDTQYFGPGTRLTVL.

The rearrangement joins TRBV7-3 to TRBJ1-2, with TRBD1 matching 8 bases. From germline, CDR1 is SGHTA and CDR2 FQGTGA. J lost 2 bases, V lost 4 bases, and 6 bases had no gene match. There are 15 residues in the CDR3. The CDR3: CASSSGQGGNYGYTF. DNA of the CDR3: TGTGCCAGCAGCTCCGGACAGGGAGGAAACTATGGCTACACCTTC.

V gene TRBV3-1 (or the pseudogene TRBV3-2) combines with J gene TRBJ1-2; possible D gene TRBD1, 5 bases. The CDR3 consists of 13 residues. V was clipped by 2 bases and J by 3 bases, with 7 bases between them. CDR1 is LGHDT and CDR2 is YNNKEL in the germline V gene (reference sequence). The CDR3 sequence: CASSQRGDYGYTF. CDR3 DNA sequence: TGTGCCAGCAGCCAACGGGGGGACTATGGCTACACCTTC.

CDR3 protein: CASSSGSRQETQYF. The CDR3 nucleotides are TGTGCCAGCAGCTCCGGGAGTCGACAAGAGACCCAGTACTTC. The J gene is TRBJ2-5, the V gene TRBV7-9, with D possibly being TRBD2 (6 bases). V was shortened by 4 bases and J by 2 bases, with 11 bases between the two germline ends. The germline V gene encodes CDR1 SEHNR and CDR2 FQNEAQ (reference sequence). The CDR3 has 14 amino acids. Combining the CDR3 with reference TRBV7-9 and TRBJ2-5 gives the whole variable domain DTGVSQNPRHKITKRGQNVTFRCDPISEHNRLYWYRQTLGQGPEFLTYFQNEAQLEKSRLLSDRFSAERPKGSFSTLEIQRTEQGDSAMYLCASSSGSRQETQYFGPGTRLLVL.

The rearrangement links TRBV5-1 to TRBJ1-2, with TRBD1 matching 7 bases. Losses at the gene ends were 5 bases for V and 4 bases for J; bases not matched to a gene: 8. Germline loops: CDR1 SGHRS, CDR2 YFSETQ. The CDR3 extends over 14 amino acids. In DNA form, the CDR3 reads TGCGCCAGCAGTAGTGTACAGGGGACCTATGGCTACACCTTC. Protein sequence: CASSSVQGTYGYTF.

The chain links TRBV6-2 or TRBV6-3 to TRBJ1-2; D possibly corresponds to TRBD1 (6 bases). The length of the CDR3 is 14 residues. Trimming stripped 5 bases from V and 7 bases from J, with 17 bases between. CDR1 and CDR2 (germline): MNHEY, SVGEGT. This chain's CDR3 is CASSGGQSGRGYTF. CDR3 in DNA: TGTGCCAGCAGTGGAGGACAGTCCGGGCGTGGCTACACCTTC.

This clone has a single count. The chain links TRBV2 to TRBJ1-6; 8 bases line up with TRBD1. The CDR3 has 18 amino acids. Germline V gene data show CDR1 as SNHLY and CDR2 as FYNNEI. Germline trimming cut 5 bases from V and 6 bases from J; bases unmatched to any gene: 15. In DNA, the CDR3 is TGTGCCAGCAGTCCCGGACAGGGTGCTACCTATAGTAATTCACCCCTCCACTTT. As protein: CASSPGQGATYSNSPLHF.

The CDR3 here is CASSMAGGGTEAFF. CDR3 nucleotide sequence: TGTGCCAGTAGTATGGCAGGGGGAGGCACTGAAGCTTTCTTT. J is TRBJ1-1 and V is TRBV19, with 7 bases fitting TRBD1. The CDR3 sequence is 14 residues long. V trimming: 3 bases; J trimming: 4 bases; junction bases outside the gene matches: 5. Germline loops: CDR1 LNHDA, CDR2 SQIVND (reference sequence).

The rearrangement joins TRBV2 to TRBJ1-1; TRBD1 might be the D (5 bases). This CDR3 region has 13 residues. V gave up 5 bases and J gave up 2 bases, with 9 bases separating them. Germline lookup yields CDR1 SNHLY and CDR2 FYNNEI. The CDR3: CASSIGVNTEAFF. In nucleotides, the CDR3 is TGTGCCAGCAGTATAGGGGTTAACACTGAAGCTTTCTTT.

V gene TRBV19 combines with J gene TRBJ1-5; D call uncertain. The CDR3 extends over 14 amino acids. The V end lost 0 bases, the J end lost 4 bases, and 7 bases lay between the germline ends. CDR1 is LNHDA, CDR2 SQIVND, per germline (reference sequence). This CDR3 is CASSIDRWNQPQHF. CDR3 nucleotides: TGTGCCAGTAGTATAGATCGGTGGAATCAGCCCCAGCATTTT. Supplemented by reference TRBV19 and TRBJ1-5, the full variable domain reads DGGITQSPKYLFRKEGQNVTLSCEQNLNHDAMYWYRQDPGQGLRLIYYSQIVNDFQKGDIAEGYSVSREKKESFPLTVTSAQKNPTAFYLCASSIDRWNQPQHFGDGTRLSIL.

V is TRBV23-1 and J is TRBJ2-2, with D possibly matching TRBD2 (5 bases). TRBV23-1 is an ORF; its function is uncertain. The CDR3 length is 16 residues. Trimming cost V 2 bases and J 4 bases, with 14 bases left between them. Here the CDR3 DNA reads TGCGCCAGCAGTCAACGTAGTCGCAGCGGCACCGGGGAGCTGTTTTTT. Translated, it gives CASSQRSRSGTGELFF.

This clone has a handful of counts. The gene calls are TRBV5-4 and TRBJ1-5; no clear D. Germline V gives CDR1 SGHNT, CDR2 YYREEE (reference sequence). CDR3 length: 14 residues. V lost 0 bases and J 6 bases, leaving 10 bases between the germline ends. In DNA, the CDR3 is TGTGCCAGCAGCTTGGAGGGCGGGTTTCAGCCCCAGCATTTT. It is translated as CASSLEGGFQPQHF.